The 19 T cell receptor beta chains given below trace back to one sample, sequenced in a study of T cell repertoires in cytomegalovirus infection. TCRdb called the reads again in MiXCR, with one record for every CDR3 protein. Here the sample spans around 130,000 distinct CDR3 sequences, about 10% being singletons. Sequencing was done on a sample of PBMCs. These receptors were obtained from a human donor in good health (CMV status not recorded). Some clones in this sample may be carry-over from other donors' samples.

This clonotype showed up many times. The chain links TRBV7-2 to TRBJ2-7, with D perhaps being TRBD1 or TRBD2 (6 bases each). Trimming shortened V by 2 bases and J by 2 bases, and 10 bases separated the two germline ends. The CDR3 is made up of 14 amino acids. Germline V lookup: CDR1 SGHTA, CDR2 FQGNSA. The DNA of the CDR3 is TGTGCCAGCAGCTTACGGGGGCTGACCTACGAGCAGTACTTC. It specifies CASSLRGLTYEQYF.

The gene calls are TRBV3-1 and TRBJ2-7; D call uncertain. The CDR3 is 12 residues long. V lost 0 bases to trimming and J lost 6 bases, with 6 bases between them. CDR1 is LGHDT, CDR2 YNNKEL, per germline (reference sequence). This CDR3 reads CASSQEWGEQYF. DNA for the CDR3: TGTGCCAGCAGCCAAGAATGGGGCGAGCAGTACTTC.

This clonotype showed up just a few times. The chain is built from TRBV7-6 and TRBJ1-5, with TRBD1 matching 8 bases. J was trimmed by 1 base and V by 0 bases; bases with no gene match: 14. The CDR3 totals 20 residues. Germline V CDR1 and CDR2: SGHVS, FNYEAQ. The CDR3 region is CASSLAQDGRGPVSNQPQHF. CDR3 DNA sequence: TGTGCCAGCAGCTTAGCGCAGGACGGCAGGGGGCCGGTGAGCAATCAGCCCCAGCATTTT.

The sample holds many counts of this clonotype. The chain uses TRBV20-1 and TRBJ2-7; the match to TRBD2 covers 8 bases. The V and J ends lost 0 bases and 3 bases, in that order; junction bases with no gene match: 7. Germline V gene lookup returns CDR1 DFQATT and CDR2 SNEGSKA (reference sequence). The CDR3 has 15 amino acids. CDR3 residues: CSARDRASGLYEQYF. CDR3 sequence (DNA): TGCAGTGCTAGAGATCGCGCTAGCGGGCTCTACGAGCAGTACTTC.

This clonotype was counted a few times. The genes are TRBV6-5 and TRBJ1-2, with TRBD1 as a possible D gene (5 bases). Germline V gene lookup returns CDR1 MNHEY and CDR2 SVGAGI. V was trimmed by 6 bases and J by 4 bases, leaving 9 bases between them. This CDR3 has 12 amino acids. The CDR3: CASRGTAYGYTF. CDR3 DNA: TGTGCCAGCAGGGGGACGGCCTATGGCTACACCTTC.

The sample holds many counts of this clonotype. The DNA for the CDR3 is TGTGCCAGCAGCTTGCCGGGACAAACGAACACCGGGGAGCTGTTTTTT. Translation gives CASSLPGQTNTGELFF. The chain uses TRBV5-4 and TRBJ2-2; TRBD1 might be the D (6 bases). The CDR3 loop spans 16 amino acids. Per the germline V gene, CDR1 is SGHNT and CDR2 is YYREEE (reference sequence). The ends were cut back, 1 base at V and 0 bases at J, with 10 bases in the middle.

The gene calls are TRBV5-6 and TRBJ2-5; TRBD2 matches 11 bases. Germline trimming cut 0 bases from V and 5 bases from J; bases unmatched to any gene: 3. This CDR3 is built from 15 residues. Germline assignment: CDR1 SGHDT and CDR2 YYEEEE. As DNA, the CDR3 is TGTGCCAGCAGCTTGGCTAGCGGGGGGTGGGAGACCCAGTACTTC. Translation gives CASSLASGGWETQYF.

This clonotype appeared many times. The V gene is TRBV2, the J gene TRBJ1-1, with D possibly matching TRBD1 (5 bases). In germline, CDR1 is SNHLY, CDR2 FYNNEI. V dropped 3 bases and J dropped 6 bases, with 11 bases sitting between them. CDR3 length equals 13 residues. The CDR3 bases are TGTGCCAGCAGTGAGGGGGGAACGGCTGAAGCTTTCTTT. Translation: CASSEGGTAEAFF.

This clonotype was counted many times. DNA for the CDR3: TGTGCCAGCAGCACCGTAGCGGGGGGGCCCCCAGATACGCAGTATTTT. Protein sequence: CASSTVAGGPPDTQYF. The chain joins TRBV7-2 to TRBJ2-3; 11 bases agree with TRBD2. The CDR3 sequence is 16 residues long. In germline, CDR1 is SGHTA, CDR2 FQGNSA. After removal of 5 bases from V and 4 bases from J, the junction contained 8 bases not matched to a gene.

V usage is TRBV20-1 and J usage is TRBJ2-5, with 8 bases lining up with TRBD2. V was clipped by 3 bases and J by 5 bases; unmatched bases: 5. The CDR3 extends over 13 amino acids. Per the germline V gene, CDR1 is DFQATT and CDR2 is SNEGSKA (reference sequence). This chain's CDR3 is CSASVAGRETQYF. In nucleotides, the CDR3 is TGCAGTGCTAGTGTAGCGGGGCGGGAGACCCAGTACTTC.

This clonotype was seen a handful of times. The rearrangement joins TRBV2 to TRBJ1-1, with a possible D match to TRBD1 (5 bases). The CDR3 consists of 14 residues. CDR1 and CDR2 from the germline V gene are SNHLY and FYNNEI. Trimming removed 3 bases at V and 0 bases at J, with 8 bases between. CDR3 region: CASSENRMNTEAFF. Written as DNA, the CDR3 is TGTGCCAGCAGTGAGAACAGGATGAACACTGAAGCTTTCTTT.

In its sample, this clonotype was seen many times. J is TRBJ2-3 and V is TRBV5-1; perhaps TRBD2 as D (6 bases). This CDR3 comprises 15 residues. Trimming cost V 0 bases and J 3 bases, with 11 bases left between them. The germline V gene encodes CDR1 SGHRS and CDR2 YFSETQ. The CDR3 sequence: CASSLDGRRTDTQYF. DNA for the CDR3: TGCGCCAGCAGCTTGGATGGGAGGAGGACAGATACGCAGTATTTT.

This clonotype was recorded a few times. CDR3 sequence reads: CASSLKWDGTNEKLFF. The CDR3 DNA sequence: TGTGCCAGCAGCCTTAAATGGGACGGGACTAATGAAAAACTGTTTTTT. The chain is built from TRBV7-9 and TRBJ1-4, with a weak D call TRBD1 (5 bases). V was trimmed by 5 bases and J by 2 bases, leaving 15 bases between them. The CDR3 runs 16 residues. Germline V lookup: CDR1 SEHNR, CDR2 FQNEAQ (reference sequence).

This clonotype was counted many times. At one boundary the junction diverges from the germline segment, which might be a read error. The chain couples TRBV20-1 to TRBJ2-5; no reliable D call. Germline CDR1 and CDR2: DFQATT and SNEGSKA (reference sequence). This CDR3 contains 13 residues. CDR3 region: CSARVEYQETQYF. CDR3 nucleotide sequence: TGCAGTGCAAGAGTGGAGTACCAAGAGACCCAGTACTTC.

This clonotype was detected ten times or more. This rearrangement joins TRBV5-1 to TRBJ2-7; D is perhaps TRBD1 (5 bases). CDR3 length equals 14 residues. Per the germline V gene, CDR1 is SGHRS and CDR2 is YFSETQ. V was pared by 0 bases and J by 5 bases, with 12 bases between. CDR3 DNA sequence: TGCGCCAGCAGCTTGGGACAGACTCGTGACGAGCAGTACTTC. It codes for CASSLGQTRDEQYF.

This clonotype was counted at least ten times. The chain couples TRBV12-3 or TRBV12-4 to TRBJ2-5; 10 bases are a match to TRBD2. Trimming took 5 bases from V and 4 from J; bases not matched to a gene: 10. This CDR3 has 16 residues. This CDR3 is CASSLSGGTGGETQYF. For the CDR3, the DNA is TGTGCCAGCAGTCTTAGCGGGGGGACAGGCGGAGAGACCCAGTACTTC.

This clonotype showed up just a few times. The genes are TRBV6-5 and TRBJ2-3; D may correspond to TRBD1 or TRBD2 (6 bases each). Trimming pared 4 bases from V and 5 bases from J, leaving 19 bases between. This CDR3 comprises 16 residues. CDR1 is MNHEY, CDR2 SVGAGI, per germline. The CDR3 region is CASSLNRGLSGDTQYF. The CDR3 nucleotides are TGTGCCAGCAGTTTAAATCGGGGGCTGTCGGGAGATACGCAGTATTTT.

The chain couples TRBV5-1 to TRBJ2-3; D call uncertain. Trimming left V 7 bases short and J 1 base short, with 10 bases between. The V gene's germline CDR1 is SGHRS and CDR2 YFSETQ. The CDR3 length is 13 residues. Written as DNA, the CDR3 is TGCGCCAGCGGGCCTAGTGGCACAGATACGCAGTATTTT. The encoded protein is CASGPSGTDTQYF.

The rearrangement uses TRBV28 and TRBJ1-6; D is ambiguous. CDR1 MDHEN and CDR2 SYDVKM come from the germline V gene. This CDR3 region has 11 residues. The V gene lost 4 bases and the J gene lost 9 bases, with 4 bases spanning the gap. The CDR3 DNA is TGTGCCAGCAGTTCAAGTTCACCCCTCCACTTT. It is translated as CASSSSSPLHF.